The 5 T cell receptor beta chains given below trace back to one sample, sequenced in a study of blood T cell repertoires in COVID-19. The assay was immunoSEQ multiplex PCR, and TCRdb's table has in-frame clones only and misses some. The sample includes 70,000 or so clones, around nine tenths of them seen just once. Material for sequencing was peripheral blood. These receptors all come from a human donor in a cohort sampled during active COVID-19.

The chain uses TRBV9 and TRBJ2-7; D call uncertain. The V and J ends lost 2 bases and 6 bases respectively, with 15 bases between them. The CDR3 totals 14 residues. From germline, CDR1 is SGDLS and CDR2 YYNGEE. This chain's CDR3 is CASSVESLVSEQYF. In nucleotides, the CDR3 is TGTGCCAGCAGCGTCGAGTCTCTAGTATCCGAGCAGTACTTC.

The chain employs TRBV25-1 and TRBJ1-2; D is perhaps TRBD1 (6 bases). The V end lost 6 bases, the J end lost 6 bases, and 23 bases lay between the germline ends. This CDR3 contains 16 residues. CDR1 and CDR2 from the germline V gene are MGHDK and SYGVNS. The CDR3: CASSGGRRGTTDGYTF. The CDR3 DNA follows: TGTGCCAGCAGCGGGGGGAGGAGGGGGACTACTGATGGCTACACCTTC.

V is TRBV27 and J is TRBJ1-1, with D tentatively TRBD1 (6 bases). This CDR3 comprises 13 residues. The V gene's germline CDR1 is MNHEY and CDR2 SMNVEV (reference sequence). V lost 5 bases to trimming and J lost 11 bases, with 18 bases between them. The CDR3 nucleotides read TGTGCCAGCAGTCCTGACAGGCTTGGGTATGCTTTCTTT. Protein sequence: CASSPDRLGYAFF.

The chain has TRBV11-2 and TRBJ2-7; maybe TRBD2 (5 bases). The CDR3 is 16 amino acids. Trimming cost V 0 bases and J 2 bases, with 14 bases left between them. Per germline, CDR1 SGHAT and CDR2 FQNNGV. This CDR3 reads CASSLDFEGSAYEQYF. The CDR3 DNA sequence: TGTGCCAGCAGCTTAGATTTTGAGGGAAGCGCCTACGAGCAGTACTTC.

The chain recombines TRBV28 with TRBJ2-7; D is unresolved. The length of the CDR3 is 13 residues. V lost 1 base and J 0 bases, leaving 4 bases between the germline ends. Germline CDR1 MDHEN, CDR2 SYDVKM. CDR3 sequence reads: CASSLFSSYEQYF. Written as DNA, the CDR3 is TGTGCCAGCAGTTTATTCAGCTCCTACGAGCAGTACTTC.